A single sample is the source of the 7 T cell receptor beta chains below, sequenced in a study of CD8+CD57+ T cells in acquired aplastic anemia. Patients chosen for sequencing had shown CD8+CD57+ cell expansion by flow cytometry. TCR beta VDJ combinations and CDR3 sequences were profiled from genomic DNA. One entry per CDR3 protein, called by TCRdb with MiXCR from the reads. The sample shows roughly 280,000 distinct CDR3 sequences, around three fifths of them seen only once. The source material was sorted CD4+, CD8+, or CD8+CD57+ T cells (not recorded which) from PBMCs. These receptors were collected from a human donor with aplastic anemia.

CDR3 loop: CASSLGIGPNYGYTF. The CDR3 nucleotides are TGCGCCAGCAGCCTGGGGATAGGGCCTAACTATGGCTACACCTTC. The rearrangement uses TRBV4-1 and TRBJ1-2; no definite D call. CDR3 length: 15 amino acids. The germline V gene has CDR1 MGHRA and CDR2 YSYEKL. V was shortened by 4 bases and J by 0 bases, with 12 bases between the two germline ends.

This clonotype has at least ten counts. This sequence joins TRBV9 and TRBJ1-2; D gene ambiguous. CDR3 length: 13 residues. Trimming cost V 4 bases and J 1 base, with 8 bases left between them. Germline V gives CDR1 SGDLS, CDR2 YYNGEE. The CDR3 coding sequence is TGTGCCAGCAGCCCTAGCGGTAACTATGGCTACACCTTC. Translation gives CASSPSGNYGYTF.

In its sample, this clonotype was seen many times. This chain links TRBV6-5 with TRBJ2-3; tentative D call: TRBD1 (6 bases). The germline CDR1 and CDR2 sequences are MNHEY and SVGAGI. The CDR3 has 15 amino acids. V was shortened by 6 bases and J by 0 bases, with 13 bases between the two germline ends. CDR3 protein: CASRLQGFSTDTQYF. CDR3 coding DNA: TGTGCCAGCAGGCTACAGGGCTTTAGCACAGATACGCAGTATTTT.

This clonotype appeared a few times. This chain links TRBV19 with TRBJ1-2, with D maybe TRBD1 (6 bases). The CDR3 runs 16 residues. Germline-derived CDR1 and CDR2 are LNHDA and SQIVND (reference sequence). Trimming took 0 bases from V and 5 from J, leaving 16 bases between them. The CDR3 region is CASSIDPGAKAYGYTF. DNA of the CDR3: TGTGCCAGTAGTATAGATCCGGGGGCAAAGGCGTATGGCTACACCTTC.

In this sample, this clonotype turned up many times. The chain couples TRBV11-2 to TRBJ2-2; D is perhaps TRBD2 (6 bases). Looked up from germline, CDR1 is SGHAT and CDR2 is FQNNGV. Trimming stripped 6 bases from V and 7 bases from J, with 15 bases between. The CDR3 loop spans 14 amino acids. The CDR3 loop is CASSPQGEVGELFF. The CDR3 coding sequence is TGTGCCAGCAGTCCTCAAGGGGAGGTCGGGGAGCTGTTTTTT.

The J gene is TRBJ2-1, the V gene TRBV20-1, with D possibly TRBD2 on 6 matching bases. Germline CDR1 is DFQATT and CDR2 is SNEGSKA (reference sequence). The V and J ends lost 0 bases and 8 bases respectively, with 23 bases between them. The CDR3 sequence is 17 residues long. As DNA, the CDR3 is TGCAGTGCTAGAGATCCGGGACTGATTTTGGTGGGGGATGAGCAGTTCTTC. This sequence encodes CSARDPGLILVGDEQFF.

The genes are TRBV7-2 and TRBJ1-1; tentatively, D is TRBD1 (5 bases). CDR3 length equals 18 residues. V gave up 2 bases and J gave up 0 bases, with 19 bases separating them. Looked up from germline, CDR1 is SGHTA and CDR2 is FQGNSA. CDR3 coding DNA: TGTGCCAGCAGCTTAAAGGCAGGGCGGCTTAAGGTGAACACTGAAGCTTTCTTT. Amino acids: CASSLKAGRLKVNTEAFF.